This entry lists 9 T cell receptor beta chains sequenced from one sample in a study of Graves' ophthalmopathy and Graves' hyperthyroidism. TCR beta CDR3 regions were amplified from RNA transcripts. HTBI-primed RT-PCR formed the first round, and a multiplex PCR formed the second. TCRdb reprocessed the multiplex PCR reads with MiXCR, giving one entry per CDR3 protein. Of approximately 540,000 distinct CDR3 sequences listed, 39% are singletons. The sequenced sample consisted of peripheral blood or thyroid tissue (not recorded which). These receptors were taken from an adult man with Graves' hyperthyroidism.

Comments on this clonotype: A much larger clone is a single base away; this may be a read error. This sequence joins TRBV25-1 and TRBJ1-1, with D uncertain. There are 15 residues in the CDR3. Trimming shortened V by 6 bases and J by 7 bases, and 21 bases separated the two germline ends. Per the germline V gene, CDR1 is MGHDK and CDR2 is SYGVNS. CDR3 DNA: TGTGCCAGCAGCCCCGGTGCTCAGTGGTCCAATGAAGCTTTCTTT. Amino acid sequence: CASSPGAQWSNEAFF.

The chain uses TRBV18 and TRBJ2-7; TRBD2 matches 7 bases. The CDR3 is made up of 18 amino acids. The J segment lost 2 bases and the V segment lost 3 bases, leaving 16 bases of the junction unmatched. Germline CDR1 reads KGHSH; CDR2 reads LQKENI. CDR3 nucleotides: TGTGCCAGCTCACCCCTAATACCGAATATCGGGAGGCCCTACGAGCAGTACTTC. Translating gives CASSPLIPNIGRPYEQYF. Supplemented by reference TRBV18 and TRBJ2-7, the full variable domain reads NAGVMQNPRHLVRRRGQEARLRCSPMKGHSHVYWYRQLPEEGLKFMVYLQKENIIDESGMPKERFSAEFPKEGPSILRIQQVVRGDSAAYFCASSPLIPNIGRPYEQYFGPGTRLTVT.

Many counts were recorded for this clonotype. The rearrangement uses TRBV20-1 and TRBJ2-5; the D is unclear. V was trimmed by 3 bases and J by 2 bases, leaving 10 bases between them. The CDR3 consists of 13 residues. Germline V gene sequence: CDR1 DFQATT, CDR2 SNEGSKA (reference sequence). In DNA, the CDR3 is TGCAGTGCTAGCCCCCAGTATCAAGAGACCCAGTACTTC. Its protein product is CSASPQYQETQYF.

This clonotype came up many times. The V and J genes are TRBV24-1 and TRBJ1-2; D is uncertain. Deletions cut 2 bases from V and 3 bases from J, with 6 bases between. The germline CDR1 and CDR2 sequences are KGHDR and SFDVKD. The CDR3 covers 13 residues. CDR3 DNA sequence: TGTGCCACCAGTGATTCCCTCTACTATGGCTACACCTTC. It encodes CATSDSLYYGYTF.

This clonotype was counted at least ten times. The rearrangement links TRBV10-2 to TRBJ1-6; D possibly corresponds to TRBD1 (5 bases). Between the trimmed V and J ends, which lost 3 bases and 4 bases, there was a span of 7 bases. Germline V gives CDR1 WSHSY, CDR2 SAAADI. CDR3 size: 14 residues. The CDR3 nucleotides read TGCGCCAGCAGTGAAGACAGATATAATTCACCCCTCCACTTT. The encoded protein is CASSEDRYNSPLHF.

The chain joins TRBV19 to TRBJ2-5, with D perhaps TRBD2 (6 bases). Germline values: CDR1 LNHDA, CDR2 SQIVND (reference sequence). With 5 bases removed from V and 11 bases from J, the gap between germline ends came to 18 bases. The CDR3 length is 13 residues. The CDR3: CASSLREHNEQYF. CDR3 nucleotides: TGTGCCAGTAGTCTCCGGGAGCACAATGAGCAGTACTTC.

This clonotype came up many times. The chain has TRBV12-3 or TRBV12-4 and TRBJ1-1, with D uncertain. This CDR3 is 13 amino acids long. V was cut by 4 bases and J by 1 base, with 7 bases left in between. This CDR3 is CASSWGSNTEAFF. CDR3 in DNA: TGTGCCAGCAGTTGGGGTTCGAACACTGAAGCTTTCTTT.

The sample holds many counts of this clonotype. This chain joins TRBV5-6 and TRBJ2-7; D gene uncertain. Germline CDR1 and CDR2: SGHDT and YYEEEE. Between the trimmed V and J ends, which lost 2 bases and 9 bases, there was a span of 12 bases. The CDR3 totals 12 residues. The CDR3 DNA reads TGTGCCAGCAGCTTCGGTGAGGCTTTGCAGTACTTC. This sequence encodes CASSFGEALQYF.

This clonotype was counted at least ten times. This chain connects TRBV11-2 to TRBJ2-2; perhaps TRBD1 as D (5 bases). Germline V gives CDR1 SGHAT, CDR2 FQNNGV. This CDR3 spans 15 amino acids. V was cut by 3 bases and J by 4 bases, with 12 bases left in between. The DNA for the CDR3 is TGTGCCAGCAGCTTGCCAGGGTTGGGCACCGGGGAGCTGTTTTTT. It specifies CASSLPGLGTGELFF.